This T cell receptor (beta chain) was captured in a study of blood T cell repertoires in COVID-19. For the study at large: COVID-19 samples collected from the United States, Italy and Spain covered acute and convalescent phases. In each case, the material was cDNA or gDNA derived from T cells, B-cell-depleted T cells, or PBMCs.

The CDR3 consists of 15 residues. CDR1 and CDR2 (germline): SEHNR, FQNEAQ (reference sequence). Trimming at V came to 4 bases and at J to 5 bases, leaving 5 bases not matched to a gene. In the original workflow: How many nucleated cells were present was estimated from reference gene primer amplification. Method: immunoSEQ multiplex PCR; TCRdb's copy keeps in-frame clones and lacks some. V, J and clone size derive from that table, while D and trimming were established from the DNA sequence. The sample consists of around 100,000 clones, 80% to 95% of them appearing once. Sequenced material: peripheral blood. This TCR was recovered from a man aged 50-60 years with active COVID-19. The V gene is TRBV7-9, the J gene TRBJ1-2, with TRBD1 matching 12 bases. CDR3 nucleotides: TGTGCCAGCAGCTCAACGGGACAGGGGGCTTATGGCTACACCTTC. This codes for CASSSTGQGAYGYTF.